This TCR beta chain came from a study of blood T cell repertoires in COVID-19. Study context: Specimens from acute and convalescent COVID-19 originated in the United States, Italy and Spain. PBMCs, B-cell-depleted T cells, or T cells were the source of the cDNA or gDNA that made up the material.

In this sample, this clone turned up once. In the original processing: Estimates of nucleated cell counts were drawn from the amplification of reference gene primers. Assay: immunoSEQ multiplex PCR; the TCRdb copy retains only in-frame clones and omits some. The V and J calls and clone size come from that table; D and trimming were worked out from the DNA. The data contain around 230,000 clones, roughly 87% of them singletons. Deletions cut 0 bases from V and 8 bases from J, with 10 bases between. This CDR3 has 13 amino acids. Germline assignment: CDR1 KGHSH and CDR2 LQKENI. The TCR was taken from a man in his 60s who had recovered from COVID-19. Input material: peripheral blood. The chain carries TRBV18 and TRBJ1-2; D call uncertain. The CDR3 reads CASSPPSVYGYTF. The CDR3 DNA reads as TGTGCCAGCTCACCACCGTCGGTTTACGGCTACACCTTC.